The T cell receptor (beta chain) described here comes from a study of T cells after posttransplantation cyclophosphamide. The CDR3 is 16 residues long. Germline-derived CDR1 and CDR2 are SGHKS and YYEKEE (reference sequence). The V end lost 2 bases, the J end lost 6 bases, and 18 bases lay between the germline ends. Cyclophosphamide on days +3 and +4 followed busulfan-fludarabine conditioning and a marrow graft. TCRdb keeps only in-frame clones here, not all; method: immunoSEQ multiplex PCR. Of fewer than 2,000 clones listed, 60% to 80% were seen once; the top ten hold 13% to 15%. Whole-study findings and limits: Recipient CMV seropositivity and CMV reactivation strongly tracked TRB clonality.

About this clone itself: Its antigen is as yet unknown.

This chain links TRBV5-5 with TRBJ2-1; tentatively, D is TRBD1 (5 bases). The material was CD4+ T cells sorted from blood, obtained after allogeneic stem cell transplant with posttransplant cyclophosphamide. The TCR comes from a female patient aged 55-70 years who received an allogeneic stem cell transplant from a related donor and was CMV-positive. Some of the T cells might come from the graft donor. CDR3 sequence (DNA): TGTGCCAGCAGCTTTAGGTCAGGGTACTTCATCAATGAGCAGTTCTTC. Protein product: CASSFRSGYFINEQFF.